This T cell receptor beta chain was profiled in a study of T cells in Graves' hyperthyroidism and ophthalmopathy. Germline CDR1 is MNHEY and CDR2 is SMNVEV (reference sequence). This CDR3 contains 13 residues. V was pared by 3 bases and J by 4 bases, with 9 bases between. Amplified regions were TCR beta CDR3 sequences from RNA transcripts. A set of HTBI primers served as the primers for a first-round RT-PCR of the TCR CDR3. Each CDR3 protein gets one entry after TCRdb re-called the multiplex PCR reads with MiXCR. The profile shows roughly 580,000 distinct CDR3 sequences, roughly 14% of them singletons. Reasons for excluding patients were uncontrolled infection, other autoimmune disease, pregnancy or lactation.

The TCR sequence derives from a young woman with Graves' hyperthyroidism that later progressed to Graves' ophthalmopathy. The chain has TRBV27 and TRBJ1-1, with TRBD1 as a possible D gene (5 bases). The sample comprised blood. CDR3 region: CASSLIQGTEAFF. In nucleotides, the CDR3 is TGTGCCAGCAGTTTGATCCAGGGCACTGAAGCTTTCTTT.